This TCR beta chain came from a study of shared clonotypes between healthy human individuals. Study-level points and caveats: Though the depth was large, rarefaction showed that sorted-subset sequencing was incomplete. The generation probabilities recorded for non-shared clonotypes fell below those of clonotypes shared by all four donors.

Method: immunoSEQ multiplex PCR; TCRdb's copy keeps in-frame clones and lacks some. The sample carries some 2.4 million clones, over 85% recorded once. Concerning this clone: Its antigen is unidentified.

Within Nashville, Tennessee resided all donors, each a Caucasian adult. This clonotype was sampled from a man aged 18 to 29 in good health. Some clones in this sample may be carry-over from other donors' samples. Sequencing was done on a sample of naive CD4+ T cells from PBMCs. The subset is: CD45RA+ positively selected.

This CDR3 is CASSLALTSGHPEGETQYF. For the CDR3, the DNA is TGTGCCAGCAGCTTAGCGCTAACTAGCGGGCACCCGGAGGGGGAGACCCAGTACTTC. The genes are TRBV7-2 and TRBJ2-5, with TRBD2 matching over 9 bases. This CDR3 comprises 19 residues. J was trimmed by 5 bases and V by 0 bases; bases with no gene match: 16. Germline V gene lookup returns CDR1 SGHTA and CDR2 FQGNSA.